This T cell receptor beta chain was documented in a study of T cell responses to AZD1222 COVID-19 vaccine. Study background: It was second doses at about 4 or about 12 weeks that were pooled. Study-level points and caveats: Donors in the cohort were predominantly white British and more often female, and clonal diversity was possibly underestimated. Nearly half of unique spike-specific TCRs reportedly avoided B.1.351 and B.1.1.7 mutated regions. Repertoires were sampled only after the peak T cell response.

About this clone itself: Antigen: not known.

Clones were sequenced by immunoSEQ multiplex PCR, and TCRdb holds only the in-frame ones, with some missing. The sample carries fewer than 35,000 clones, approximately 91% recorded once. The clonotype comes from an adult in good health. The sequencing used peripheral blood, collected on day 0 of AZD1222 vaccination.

The CDR3 loop is CASSLYGTDEKLFF. The DNA of the CDR3 is TGCGCCAGCAGCTTGTATGGGACAGATGAAAAACTGTTTTTT. This rearrangement joins TRBV5-1 to TRBJ1-4; 7 bases are shared with TRBD1. Germline V gene sequence: CDR1 SGHRS, CDR2 YFSETQ. V trimming: 1 base; J trimming: 6 bases; junction bases outside the gene matches: 3. The CDR3 is made up of 14 amino acids.